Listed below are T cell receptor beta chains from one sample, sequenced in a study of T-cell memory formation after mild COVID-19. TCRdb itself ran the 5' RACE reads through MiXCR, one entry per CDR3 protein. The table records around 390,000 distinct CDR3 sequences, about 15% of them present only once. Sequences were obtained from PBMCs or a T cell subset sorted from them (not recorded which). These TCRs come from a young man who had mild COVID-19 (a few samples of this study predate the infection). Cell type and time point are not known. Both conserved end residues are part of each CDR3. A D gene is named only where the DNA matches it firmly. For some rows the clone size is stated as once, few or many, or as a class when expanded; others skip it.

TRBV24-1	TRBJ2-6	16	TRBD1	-	TGTGCCACCAGGACAGGGGAAAGCTCTGGGGCCAACGTCCTGACTTTC	CATRTGESSGANVLTF
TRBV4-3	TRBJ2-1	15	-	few	TGCGCCAGCAGCCATATCCGGGTGGGGAGCAATGAGCAGTTCTTC	CASSHIRVGSNEQFF
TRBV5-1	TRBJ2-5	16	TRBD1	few	TGCGCCAGCAGCCTGACCGAGACAGGGGGCAGGGAGACCCAGTACTTC	CASSLTETGGRETQYF
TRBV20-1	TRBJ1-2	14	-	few	TGCAGTGCTCCTGGCCCAGGGAACACCTATGGCTACACCTTC	CSAPGPGNTYGYTF
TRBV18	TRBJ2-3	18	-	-	TGTGCCAGCTCCCAATACACCTCCGCTACTTCGGCAGTAGATACGCAGTATTTT	CASSQYTSATSAVDTQYF
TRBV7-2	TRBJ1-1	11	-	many	TGTGCCAGCAGCTTAGCAGGTGAAGCTTTCTTT	CASSLAGEAFF
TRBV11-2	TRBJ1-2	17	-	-	TGTGCCAGCAGCTTAGGGAGAGGCGGCACACCGGGGCGGGGCTACACCTTC	CASSLGRGGTPGRGYTF
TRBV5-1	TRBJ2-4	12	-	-	TGCGCCAGCAGGCCGGTGCGTGGCATTCAGTACTTC	CASRPVRGIQYF
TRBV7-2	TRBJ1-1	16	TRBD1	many	TGTGCCAGCAGCTTAGCGTCGGCAGGGGGGTTCACTGAAGCTTTCTTT	CASSLASAGGFTEAFF
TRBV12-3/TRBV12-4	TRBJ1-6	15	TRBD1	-	TGTGCCAGCAGTTTAGAGCACCGGGACAGTGCGCCCCTCCACTTT	CASSLEHRDSAPLHF
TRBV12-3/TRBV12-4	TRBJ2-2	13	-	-	TGTGCCAGCAGCTGGCAGCAGACCGGGGAGCTGTTTTTT	CASSWQQTGELFF
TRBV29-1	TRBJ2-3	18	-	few	TGCAGCGTTGAAGGGGCCCTAGACTTGGGGCAGAGCACAGATACGCAGTATTTT	CSVEGALDLGQSTDTQYF
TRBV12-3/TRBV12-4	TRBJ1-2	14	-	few	TGTGCCAGCAGTATACGGACGGACTTTAATGGCTACACCTTC	CASSIRTDFNGYTF
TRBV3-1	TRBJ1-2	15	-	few	TGTGCCAGCAGCCAAACAGGGTCAGCAGGTTATGGCTACACCTTC	CASSQTGSAGYGYTF
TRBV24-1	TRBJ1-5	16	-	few	TGTGCCACCAGTGATTTGATGGCGGACAGCAATCAGCCCCAGCATTTT	CATSDLMADSNQPQHF
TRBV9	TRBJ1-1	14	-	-	TGTGCCAGCAGCCCGGACAGTTTGAACACTGAAGCTTTCTTT	CASSPDSLNTEAFF
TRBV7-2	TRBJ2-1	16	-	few	TGTGCCAGCAGCGCCCGGGACAATCCCCGGCGCAATGAGCAGTTCTTC	CASSARDNPRRNEQFF
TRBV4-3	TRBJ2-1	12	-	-	TGCGCCAGCAATTGGGGGAAGGGAGAGCAGTTCTTC	CASNWGKGEQFF
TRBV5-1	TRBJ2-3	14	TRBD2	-	TGCGCCAGCAGCTTTGGACTAGGGCTCGATACGCAGTATTTT	CASSFGLGLDTQYF
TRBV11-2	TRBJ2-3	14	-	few	TGTGCCAGCAGCTTTAGAGGGGCCATAGATACGCAGTATTTT	CASSFRGAIDTQYF
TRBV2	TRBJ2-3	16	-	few	TGTGCCAGCAGGATGTCGGGGGTTATTGGCACAGATACGCAGTATTTT	CASRMSGVIGTDTQYF
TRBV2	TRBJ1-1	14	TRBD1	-	TGTGCCAGTCGACAGGGTAGTAGGAACACTGAAGCTTTCTTT	CASRQGSRNTEAFF
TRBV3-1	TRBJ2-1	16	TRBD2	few	TGTGCCAGCAGCTCAGGTAGCGGGGGGACTTACAATGAGCAGTTCTTC	CASSSGSGGTYNEQFF
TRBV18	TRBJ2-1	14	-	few	TGTGCCAGCTCACCGGCCGGACACAACTCCGGGCAGTTCTTC	CASSPAGHNSGQFF
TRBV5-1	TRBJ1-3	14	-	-	TGCGCCAGCAGCTTGGGGGAGTCTGGAAACACCATATATTTT	CASSLGESGNTIYF
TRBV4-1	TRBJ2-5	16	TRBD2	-	TGCGCCAGCAGCCGAACTAGCGGGACACAAGGGGAGACCCAGTACTTC	CASSRTSGTQGETQYF
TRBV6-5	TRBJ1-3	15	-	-	TGTGCCAGCAGTTACTCCGGGACGTCTGGAAACACCATATATTTT	CASSYSGTSGNTIYF
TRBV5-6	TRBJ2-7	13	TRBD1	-	TGTGCCAGCCACGGGACAGGGGTTCACGAGCAGTACTTC	CASHGTGVHEQYF
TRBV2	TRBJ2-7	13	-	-	TGTGCCAGCAGTGAACCACAGGGCTACGAGCAGTACTTC	CASSEPQGYEQYF
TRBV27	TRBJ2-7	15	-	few	TGTGCCAGCAGCTGGGGGGACATACGTCCTGACGAGCAGTACTTC	CASSWGDIRPDEQYF
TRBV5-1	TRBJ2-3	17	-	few	TGCGCCAGCAGCTTGCGCTCAAACAGGGTCGGAACAGATACGCAGTATTTT	CASSLRSNRVGTDTQYF
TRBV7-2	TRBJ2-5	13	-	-	TGTGCCAGCAGCTCGACTTCGGGTGAGACCCAGTACTTC	CASSSTSGETQYF